Here is one T cell receptor (beta chain) with its context. V lost 5 bases to trimming and J lost 1 base, with 9 bases between them. Germline CDR1 reads PRHDT; CDR2 reads FYEKMQ (reference sequence). CDR3 length: 13 residues. RNA transcripts yielded amplified TCR beta CDR3 regions. Second-round multiplex PCR followed a first-round RT-PCR using HTBI primers. TCRdb re-analysed the multiplex PCR reads in MiXCR, keeping a single row per CDR3 protein. The sample carries 1 million to 1.3 million distinct CDR3 sequences, about two fifths recorded once. These data originate in a study of Graves' ophthalmopathy and Graves' hyperthyroidism.

The V gene is TRBV13, the J gene TRBJ2-7; possibly TRBD2 for D (5 bases). The source of this sequence is an adult man with Graves' hyperthyroidism. Sample: peripheral blood or thyroid tissue (not recorded which). DNA of the CDR3: TGTGCCAGCAGCGGGAGCCCGTCCTACGAGCAGTACTTC. It translates to CASSGSPSYEQYF.